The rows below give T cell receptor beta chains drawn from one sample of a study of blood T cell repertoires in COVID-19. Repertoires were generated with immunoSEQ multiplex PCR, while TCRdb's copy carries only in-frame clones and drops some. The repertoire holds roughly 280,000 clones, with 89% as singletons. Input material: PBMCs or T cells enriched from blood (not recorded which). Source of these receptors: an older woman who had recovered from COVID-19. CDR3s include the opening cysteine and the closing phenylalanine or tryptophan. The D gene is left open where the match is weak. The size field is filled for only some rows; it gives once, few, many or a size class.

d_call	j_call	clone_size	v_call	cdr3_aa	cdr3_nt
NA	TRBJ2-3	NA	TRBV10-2	CASSRLAQSTDTQYF	TGCGCCAGCAGTAGGCTAGCGCAGAGCACAGATACGCAGTATTTT
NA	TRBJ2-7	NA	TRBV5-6	CASSWVGAYEQYF	TGTGCCAGCAGCTGGGTCGGAGCCTACGAGCAGTACTTC
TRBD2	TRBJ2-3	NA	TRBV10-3	CAISDPTSGATDTQYF	TGTGCCATCAGTGATCCGACTAGCGGGGCCACAGATACGCAGTATTTT
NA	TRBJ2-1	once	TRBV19	CATERAYNEQFF	TGTGCCACTGAACGGGCCTACAATGAGCAGTTCTTC
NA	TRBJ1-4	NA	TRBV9	CASSDRTQGPIEKLFF	TGTGCCAGCAGCGATAGAACCCAGGGCCCGATCGAAAAACTGTTTTTT
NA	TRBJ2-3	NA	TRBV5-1	CASSSPSGGGGPHTQYF	TGCGCCAGCAGTTCCCCCTCCGGGGGCGGGGGACCCCATACGCAGTATTTT
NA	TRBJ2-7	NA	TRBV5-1	CASSLGTGPAYEQYF	TGCGCCAGCAGTCTGGGGACTGGGCCCGCCTACGAGCAGTACTTC
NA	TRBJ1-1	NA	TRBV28	CASSLQQGWGTEAFF	TGTGCCAGCAGTTTGCAACAGGGTTGGGGCACTGAAGCTTTCTTT
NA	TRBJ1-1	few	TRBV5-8	CASSGRVWRNTEAFF	TGTGCCAGCAGCGGCAGGGTTTGGAGGAACACTGAAGCTTTCTTT
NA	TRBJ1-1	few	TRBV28	CASSSRRSEAFF	TGTGCCAGCAGTTCGCGGAGGTCTGAAGCTTTCTTT
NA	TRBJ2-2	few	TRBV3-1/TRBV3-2	CASSQVGGAGGELFF	TGTGCCAGCAGCCAAGTAGGCGGGGCAGGCGGGGAGCTGTTTTTT
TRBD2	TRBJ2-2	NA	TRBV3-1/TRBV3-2	CASSRTSGGTGELFF	TGTGCCAGCAGCCGGACTAGCGGGGGCACCGGGGAGCTGTTTTTT
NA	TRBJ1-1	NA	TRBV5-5	CASSLVQGQRGNTEAFF	TGTGCCAGCAGCTTGGTGCAGGGGCAGAGGGGGAACACTGAAGCTTTCTTT
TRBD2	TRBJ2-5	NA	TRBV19	CASSIKASGGPRQETQYF	TGTGCCAGTAGTATTAAGGCTAGCGGGGGGCCCAGACAAGAGACCCAGTACTTC
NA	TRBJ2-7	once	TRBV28	CASSSGSLRAEQYF	TGTGCCAGCAGCTCCGGGTCCCTACGAGCCGAGCAGTACTTC
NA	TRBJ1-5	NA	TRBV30	CAWSVVSVGNQPQHF	TGTGCCTGGAGTGTTGTCAGTGTTGGCAATCAGCCCCAGCATTTT
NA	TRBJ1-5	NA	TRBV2	CASSGGRGDQPQHF	TGTGCCAGCAGTGGGGGGAGGGGAGACCAGCCCCAGCATTTT
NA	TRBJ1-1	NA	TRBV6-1	CASSERNPGTGAEAFF	TGTGCCAGCAGTGAAAGAAACCCCGGGACTGGGGCTGAAGCTTTCTTT
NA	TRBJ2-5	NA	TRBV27	CASSRTRSQETQYF	TGTGCCAGCAGTCGTACTAGGAGTCAAGAGACCCAGTACTTC
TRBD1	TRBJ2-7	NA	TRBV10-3	CAIRPQGAKRSYEQYF	TGTGCCATCAGGCCTCAGGGGGCGAAAAGGTCCTACGAGCAGTACTTC
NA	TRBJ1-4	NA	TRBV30	CAWTPFENLNEKLFF	TGTGCCTGGACCCCGTTCGAGAACCTTAATGAAAAACTGTTTTTT
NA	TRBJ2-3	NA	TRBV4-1	CASSQAAAVDTQYF	TGCGCCAGCAGCCAAGCAGCGGCGGTAGATACGCAGTATTTT
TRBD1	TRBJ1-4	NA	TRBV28	CASSPRQGAKEKLFF	TGTGCCAGCAGTCCCCGACAGGGGGCTAAGGAAAAACTGTTTTTT
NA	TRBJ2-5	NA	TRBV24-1	CAAGSQETQYF	TGTGCCGCCGGGTCTCAAGAGACCCAGTACTTC
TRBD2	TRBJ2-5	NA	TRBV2	CASREDSGEYETQYF	TGTGCCAGCAGGGAAGATAGCGGGGAGTATGAGACCCAGTACTTC
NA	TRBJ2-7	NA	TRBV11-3	CASSSRPSSSYEQYF	TGTGCCAGCAGCTCCAGGCCGAGTAGCTCCTACGAGCAGTACTTC
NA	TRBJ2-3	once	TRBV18	CASSPDQTRDTQYF	TGTGCCAGCTCACCAGACCAGACTCGAGATACGCAGTATTTT